This T cell receptor (beta chain) is from a study of cytomegalovirus exposure and HLA in healthy donors. Study-wide background: Among approximately 400 genotyped donors, 80% to 90% fell in the Caucasian-associated ancestry cluster.

Germline CDR1 reads GTSNPN; CDR2 reads SVGIG (reference sequence). This CDR3 has 10 amino acids. V was pared by 3 bases and J by 7 bases, with 6 bases between. Points on this clone: No antigen is known for it. The same CDR3 is also encoded by other DNA sequences in this sample.

PCR primers comprised 60 Vbeta and 13 Jbeta primers. Method: immunoSEQ multiplex PCR; TCRdb's copy keeps in-frame clones and lacks some. The sample consists of about 120,000 clones, around 76% of them appearing once. Findings of the study overall: According to an earlier analysis, most TCR beta V segments yielded productive rearrangements about 90% or about 30% of the time.

Sequencing used PBMCs. This receptor was obtained from a middle-aged woman in good health and CMV-seropositive. The chain joins TRBV30 to TRBJ1-2, with D possibly matching TRBD1 (5 bases). The CDR3: CAWRRGGYTF. The CDR3 DNA sequence: TGTGCCTGGAGAAGGGGTGGCTACACCTTC.